Listed below are T cell receptor beta chains from one sample, sequenced in a study of human T cells and chemical hapten exposure. TCRdb called the RACE reads again in MiXCR, with one record for every CDR3 protein. Of 95,000 to 150,000 distinct CDR3 sequences listed, over 9% are singletons. This specimen was whole blood, taken in connection with sensitization to the hapten diphenylcyclopropenone (DPC). The receptors stem from a woman aged 50 to 65 with alopecia areata. Some clones in this sample may be carry-over from other donors' samples. Each CDR3 is given without its conserved first and last residue. D genes are given only for firm matches.

d_gene	j_gene	v_gene	CDR3aa
NA	TRBJ1-1	TRBV5-1	ASSSAGGKTEAF
NA	TRBJ2-3	TRBV4-1	ASSLESGAGTSTDTQY
NA	TRBJ1-1	TRBV25-1	ASSEWGGAEAF
NA	TRBJ2-3	TRBV6-9	ASSYLRSQY
NA	TRBJ1-4	TRBV15	ATSRVIATNEKLF
TRBD2	TRBJ2-1	TRBV27	ASSPLGSSGLSGEQF
NA	TRBJ2-1	TRBV6-1	ASSISTGMVRNEQF
TRBD1	TRBJ2-3	TRBV5-6	ASSRSEQTGFTDTQY
TRBD2	TRBJ2-3	TRBV10-3	AITRTSGSTDTQY
TRBD1	TRBJ2-1	TRBV9	ASSVVTGALMGEQF
NA	TRBJ1-2	TRBV7-2	ASSLSAPNYGYT
TRBD1	TRBJ2-7	TRBV10-3	AISESGQGYEQY
NA	TRBJ1-4	TRBV6-2/TRBV6-3	ASSYRATNEKLF
TRBD1	TRBJ2-1	TRBV6-6	ASSLPDRESYNEQF
TRBD1	TRBJ2-1	TRBV6-5	ASSTRDRRPGEQF
NA	TRBJ1-6	TRBV4-3	ASSQGSGSSYNSPLH
TRBD2	TRBJ2-1	TRBV7-9	ASSFPGTSQGEQF
TRBD1	TRBJ1-6	TRBV7-2	ASSSGQGYSPLH
NA	TRBJ2-1	TRBV12-3/TRBV12-4	ASSLRVSSYNEQF
NA	TRBJ1-1	TRBV12-3/TRBV12-4	ASSPGWGTEAF
TRBD2	TRBJ2-1	TRBV7-2	ASSPVLAGARDEQF
NA	TRBJ1-1	TRBV9	ASSVGSEGKGMNTEAF
NA	TRBJ1-4	TRBV20-1	SVRRQAVNEKLF
NA	TRBJ2-3	TRBV9	ASSVDPGPTLEDTQY
NA	TRBJ2-5	TRBV10-3	AISGSSVETQY
NA	TRBJ2-6	TRBV4-1	ASSQDVGRTGANVLT
TRBD1	TRBJ1-1	TRBV12-3/TRBV12-4	ASRPPPLTGGEDTEAF
NA	TRBJ2-7	TRBV15	ATSYRGLEQY
NA	TRBJ1-1	TRBV2	ASQNTGRTTEAF
NA	TRBJ2-1	TRBV3-1	ASSLVRQTYNEQF
TRBD2	TRBJ2-1	TRBV20-1	SAEGSGDGYNEQF
NA	TRBJ1-2	TRBV18	ASSPPTSHGYT
NA	TRBJ2-7	TRBV12-3/TRBV12-4	ASRDGLSYEQY
NA	TRBJ1-6	TRBV5-6	ASSFAEGRALH
NA	TRBJ1-5	TRBV18	ASSPGNQPQH
TRBD2	TRBJ2-3	TRBV24-1	ATSDLPPREGGTQY
NA	TRBJ2-3	TRBV6-1	ASSDNGLTSTDTQY
TRBD1	TRBJ1-5	TRBV29-1	SVTGGGVDQPQH
NA	TRBJ1-4	TRBV9	ASSEGHTDGEKLF
TRBD2	TRBJ2-7	TRBV20-1	SARATGTSARNEQY
NA	TRBJ2-7	TRBV27	ASSIRGEEHYEQY
NA	TRBJ2-7	TRBV7-2	ASSPPGLSYEQY
NA	TRBJ2-7	TRBV28	ASRPDGSYEQY
TRBD1	TRBJ1-2	TRBV3-1	ASSQFSGTEGYT
TRBD2	TRBJ2-3	TRBV30	ACGVTGTSVDTQY
NA	TRBJ2-3	TRBV4-1	ASSQGRRPADTQY
TRBD1	TRBJ2-5	TRBV28	ASSWTGQETQY
NA	TRBJ2-5	TRBV21-1	ASSKEGSGETQY
TRBD2	TRBJ2-3	TRBV11-1	ASSQLGSGGRTDTRY
NA	TRBJ2-5	TRBV20-1	SAQQSQGQETQY
TRBD1	TRBJ1-2	TRBV4-1	ASSQDGTGPYYGYT
TRBD2	TRBJ2-7	TRBV12-3/TRBV12-4	ASSRGTSGIYEQY
NA	TRBJ1-5	TRBV28	ASTVQANQPQH
TRBD1	TRBJ1-1	TRBV12-3/TRBV12-4	ASSWTGGAEAF
NA	TRBJ1-1	TRBV20-1	SARQDLTEAF
NA	TRBJ1-6	TRBV2	ASRRPGSPLH
TRBD1	TRBJ2-1	TRBV9	ASSWGQGEGNEQF
NA	TRBJ2-3	TRBV4-1	ASSQGGDTQY
NA	TRBJ2-7	TRBV6-6	ASSYSSNPEDFSYEQY